This TCR beta chain was sequenced for a study of ipilimumab plus nivolumab after autologous stem cell transplantation. Study background: The myeloma group: high-risk transplant-naive, or relapse within 3 years after first autologous transplant.

Checkpoint therapy with ipilimumab 1 mg/kg began 14 to 28 days after transplant. Clones were sequenced by immunoSEQ multiplex PCR, and TCRdb holds only the in-frame ones, with some missing. The sample has roughly 6,300 clones; roughly nine tenths are singletons. Germline V gene sequence: CDR1 SNHLY, CDR2 FYNNEI. Trimming left V 2 bases short and J 2 bases short, with 10 bases between. This CDR3 has 15 amino acids. This clone was observed a single time. Specimen: PBMCs, collected in a trial of ipilimumab plus nivolumab as post-transplant consolidation. V gene TRBV2 combines with J gene TRBJ1-5; perhaps TRBD1 as D (5 bases). The receptor was derived from a female donor with multiple myeloma. CDR3 in amino acids: CASSEWAQGNQPQHF. The CDR3 bases are TGTGCCAGCAGTGAATGGGCACAGGGCAATCAGCCCCAGCATTTT.